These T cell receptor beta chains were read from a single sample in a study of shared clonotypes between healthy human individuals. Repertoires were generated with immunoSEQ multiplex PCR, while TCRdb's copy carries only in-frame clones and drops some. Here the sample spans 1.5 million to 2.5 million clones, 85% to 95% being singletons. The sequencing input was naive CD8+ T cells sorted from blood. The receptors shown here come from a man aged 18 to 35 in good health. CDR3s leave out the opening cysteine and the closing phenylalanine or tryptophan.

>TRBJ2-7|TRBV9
ASSGRGREQY
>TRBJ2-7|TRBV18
ASSSLAETSYEQY
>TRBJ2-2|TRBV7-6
ASSFSTGRTYTGELF
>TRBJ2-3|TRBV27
ASSLSVARGTDTQY
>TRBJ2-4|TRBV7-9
ASSLGSENIQY
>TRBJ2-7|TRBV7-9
ASSPRVGGYEQY
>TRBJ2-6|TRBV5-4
ASRSGTSSGANVLT
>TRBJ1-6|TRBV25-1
ASSEAHRALNSPLH
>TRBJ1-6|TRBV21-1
ASSKDEADRGQNSPLH
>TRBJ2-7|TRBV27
ASSLEGTGNEQY
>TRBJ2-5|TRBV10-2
ASSTAGTAKETQY
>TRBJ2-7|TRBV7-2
ASSLASSWDRVYEQY
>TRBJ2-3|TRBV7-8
ASSLALSVAGGHTDTQY
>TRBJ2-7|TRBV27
ASSPSTGVLSYEQY
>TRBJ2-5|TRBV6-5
ASSTSRGAGTQY
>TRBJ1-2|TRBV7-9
ASSASDRGPIYYGYT
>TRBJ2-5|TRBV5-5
ASSLLSNFLIEETQY
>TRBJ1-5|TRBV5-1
AYPPTRPQH
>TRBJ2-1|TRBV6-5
ASSQERAGGDEQF
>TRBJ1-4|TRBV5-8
ASSRDTGSTNEKLF
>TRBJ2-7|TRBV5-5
ASSLEGGTYEQY
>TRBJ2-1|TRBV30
AWSGLGNEQF
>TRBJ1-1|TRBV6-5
ASSLYRRSLNTEAF
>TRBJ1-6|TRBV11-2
ASSPNYSPLH
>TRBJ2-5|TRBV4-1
ASSLSNAETQY
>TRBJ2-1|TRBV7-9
ASSYGLAGHNEQF
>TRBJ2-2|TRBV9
ASSRDLAGELF
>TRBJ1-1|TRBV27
ASSLNPALGQAVR
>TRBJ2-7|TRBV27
ASSLGTGLYEQY
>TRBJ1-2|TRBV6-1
ASSEDGGTGYT
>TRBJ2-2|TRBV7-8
ASSPSPSGGANGELF
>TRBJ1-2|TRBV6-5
ASSEQGDYYGYT
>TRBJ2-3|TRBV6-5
ASSYSLTDTQY
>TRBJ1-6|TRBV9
ASSEESGDSPLH
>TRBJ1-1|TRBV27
ASSPGQGVGKAF
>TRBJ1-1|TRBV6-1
ASSGYGPEAF
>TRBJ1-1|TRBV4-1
ASSQVAGESNEAF
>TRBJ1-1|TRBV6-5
ASSYSKNTEAF
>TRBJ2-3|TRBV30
AWSRGGTDTQY
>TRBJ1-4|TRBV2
ASSRQPGGEKLF
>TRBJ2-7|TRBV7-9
ASSFGSFYEQY
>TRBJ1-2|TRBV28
ASRPLSGGSGYT
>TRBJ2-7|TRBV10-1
ASSDEVGEQY
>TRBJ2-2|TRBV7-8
ASSLERDRVVKNTGELF
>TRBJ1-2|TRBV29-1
SVEGQGYGYT
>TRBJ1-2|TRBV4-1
ASSQWGSHGYT
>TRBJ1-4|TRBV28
ASRTPGQLNEKLF
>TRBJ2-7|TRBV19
ASSMGRKSYEQY
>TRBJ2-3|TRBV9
ASSVVGTDTQY
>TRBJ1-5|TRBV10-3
AISESRGGGNQPQH
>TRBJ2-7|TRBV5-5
ASSAGLTYEQY
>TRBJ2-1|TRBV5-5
ASSSTSGIGDEQF
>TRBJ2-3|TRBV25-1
ASSARTSSTDTQY
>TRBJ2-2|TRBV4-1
ASSQGPVTERSNTGELF
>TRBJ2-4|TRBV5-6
ASSFLTRESKNIQY